Listed here are 2 T cell receptor beta chains from one sample, sequenced in a study of blood T cells in healthy people across ages. The use of a sample-barcoded 5' primer and a J-beta primer mix characterized a second PCR of roughly 6 to 11 cycles. TCRdb reprocessed the 5' RACE reads with MiXCR, giving one entry per CDR3 protein. The sample shows 1.5 million to 2 million distinct CDR3 sequences, 28% of them seen only once. Sequencing used blood. Every receptor here comes from a woman between 25 and 40 years old in good health.

This clonotype was found a few times. This rearrangement joins TRBV7-2 to TRBJ2-5; D is perhaps TRBD1 (5 bases). Judging by the DNA end, TRBJ2-7 fits better; the J call may be wrong. The CDR3 length is 14 residues. The germline gives CDR1 SGHTA, CDR2 FQGNSA. Here the CDR3 reads CASSLSRVGNEQYF. CDR3 DNA sequence: TGTGCCAGCAGCTTAAGCAGGGTGGGGAACGAGCAGTACTTC.

This clonotype was detected many times. The chain couples TRBV5-1 to TRBJ2-6; D gene ambiguous. Deletions cut 0 bases from V and 1 base from J, with 8 bases between. The germline CDR1 and CDR2 sequences are SGHRS and YFSETQ. CDR3 size: 16 residues. The CDR3 DNA sequence: TGCGCCAGCAGCTTGGGGGTGGATTCTGGGGCCAACGTCCTGACTTTC. Residues: CASSLGVDSGANVLTF.